This TCR beta chain was found in a study of memory CD4+ T cells and cytomegalovirus serostatus. The sort gate was single viable CD3+CD4+CD8-CD45RO+ cells for memory CD4+ T cells. Using immunoSEQ multiplex PCR, the repertoire was profiled, and TCRdb retains in-frame clones only, with some absent. The sample holds some 80,000 clones, approximately 84% seen once. With 6 bases removed from V and 3 bases from J, the gap between germline ends came to 11 bases. In germline, CDR1 is MNHEY, CDR2 SVGAGI. The CDR3 has 13 residues. The receptor was isolated from an adult in good health and CMV-seronegative. This sequence joins TRBV6-5 and TRBJ2-5; a weak D match, TRBD2 (6 bases). The sequenced sample consisted of memory CD4+ T cells from blood. CDR3 protein: CASRRDSEETQYF. DNA for the CDR3: TGTGCCAGCAGACGGGACTCCGAAGAGACCCAGTACTTC.